This T cell receptor beta chain stems from a study of OX40 agonist ivuxolimab in advanced cancers. Overall study: Ivuxolimab was administered intravenously to patients at 0.01 to 10 mg/kg every 2 weeks. Males comprised roughly four fifths of the group, whose mean age was about 61 years (range 23 to 79). Study outcomes and limitations: Averaged across samples, CD8+ T cells carried more expanded clones than CD4+ did. Among expanded peripheral T cells, antigen specificity went undetermined.

Only in-frame clones appear in the TCRdb table, and some are missing; sequencing was by immunoSEQ multiplex PCR. Here the sample spans around 71,000 clones, 70% to 90% being singletons. To note about this clone: The antigen is not known.

Trimming shortened V by 2 bases and J by 8 bases, and 9 bases separated the two germline ends. Germline V CDR1 and CDR2: SGHTA, FQGNSA. This CDR3 is built from 12 residues. The genes are TRBV7-2 and TRBJ1-2; no reliable D call. Here the sequenced sample was CD4+ or CD8+ T cells sorted from blood, taken in a trial of the OX40 agonist ivuxolimab. The TCR was taken from an adult with an advanced solid tumor such as melanoma, head and neck, liver or kidney cancer. The CDR3 coding sequence is TGTGCCAGCAGCTTAACGGTGGAGGGCTACACCTTC. As protein: CASSLTVEGYTF.